This T cell receptor (beta chain) emerged from a study of cytomegalovirus exposure and HLA in healthy donors. Remarks on this clone: Antigen specificity is unknown.

Overall study findings and caveats: TCR beta chain V- and J-gene trimming was linked, in a later analysis, to a missense variant in DCLRE1C. It was confirmed in vitro that a few of the CMV-associated chains were specific for CMV antigens.

The primer mix had 60 Vbeta and 13 Jbeta primers. Study processing details: There were about 88 million unique TCR beta chains by a later count, and about 12 million of them were shared. Sequenced by immunoSEQ multiplex PCR; TCRdb stores in-frame clones only, minus some. That table supplies the V and J calls and clone size; D and trimming were determined from the DNA. The repertoire consists of about 190,000 clones, with around 83% occurring once and the leading ten covering approximately 0.8%. The source of this sequence is a woman younger than 35 in good health and CMV-seronegative. Specimen: PBMCs.

This CDR3 reads CASRERRVDYGYTF. The CDR3, as DNA: TGTGCCAGCAGGGAGCGCAGGGTGGACTATGGCTACACCTTC. The rearrangement links TRBV28 to TRBJ1-2, with D perhaps matching TRBD1 (5 bases). The CDR3 extends over 14 amino acids. Germline CDR1 and CDR2: MDHEN and SYDVKM. V gave up 6 bases and J gave up 3 bases, with 14 bases separating them.